This TCR beta chain was captured in a study of T cells in Graves' hyperthyroidism and ophthalmopathy. Ophthalmopathy in the patients scored at least 3 on Clinical Activity Score and at least 4 on NOSPECS grade, lasting under 3 months. Thyroid ultrasound, orbital computed tomography, clinical symptoms, and serum thyroxine and TRAb underpinned diagnoses. Source material for PBMCs was over 7.5 ml fresh peripheral blood. TCR beta CDR3 regions were amplified from RNA transcripts. Carried out on the TCR CDR3, a first-round RT-PCR used the HTBI primer set. TCRdb reprocessed the multiplex PCR reads with MiXCR, giving one entry per CDR3 protein. The sample carries some 570,000 distinct CDR3 sequences, 12% to 15% recorded once. General observations from the study: Ophthalmopathy and stable hyperthyroidism were separated by a 13 V-J model.

This clonotype was detected ten times or more. The antigen is unknown. From germline, CDR1 is SGHTA and CDR2 FQGNSA. V was trimmed by 4 bases and J by 4 bases, leaving 16 bases between them. The CDR3 is 15 amino acids. The sample comprised blood. The chain has TRBV7-2 and TRBJ1-2; D is possibly TRBD1 (6 bases). The source is a woman aged 18-29 years with Graves' ophthalmopathy. For the CDR3, the DNA is TGTGCCAGCAGCTCTTCCGTGGGGGGGCGCTATGGCTACACCTTC. Its translation is CASSSSVGGRYGYTF. Drawing the rest from reference TRBV7-2 and TRBJ1-2, the complete variable domain is GAGVSQSPSNKVTEKGKDVELRCDPISGHTALYWYRQSLGQGLEFLIYFQGNSAPDKSGLPSDRFSAERTGGSVSTLTIQRTQQEDSAVYLCASSSSVGGRYGYTFGSGTRLTVV.